The sequence of this TCR beta chain was determined in a study of Ad26.COV2.S vaccination and SARS-CoV-2 variants. Treatment of the sample: some 20 received Ad26.COV2.S at low or high dose, single or two shots; 5 received placebo; per-sample allocation not given. Sampling was performed 63 days after the first vaccine or placebo injection. The CDR3 loop spans 15 amino acids. The V and J ends lost 0 bases and 7 bases respectively, with 14 bases between them. CDR1 and CDR2 (germline): SGDLS, YYNGEE. Measured with immunoSEQ multiplex PCR; TCRdb has only the in-frame clones, and not every one. The top ten clones hold roughly 3.9% of a sample with about 440,000 clones, 80% to 95% of them seen once.

Sequenced here: peripheral blood, sampled in a trial of Ad26.COV2.S vaccine versus placebo. This clonotype originated in a person between 18 and 60 years old who received the Ad26.COV2.S COVID-19 vaccine or a placebo. V is TRBV9 and J is TRBJ2-4; D assignment may be TRBD1 or TRBD2 (5 bases each). In nucleotides, the CDR3 is TGTGCCAGCAGCGTAGCTTGGGGGAGAGGGAACATTCAGTACTTC. Translated: CASSVAWGRGNIQYF. Full variable domain (rest looked up from reference TRBV9 and TRBJ2-4): DSGVTQTPKHLITATGQRVTLRCSPRSGDLSVYWYQQSLDQGLQFLIQYYNGEERAKGNILERFSAQQFPDLHSELNLSSLELGDSALYFCASSVAWGRGNIQYFGAGTRLSVL.